Listed here is a single T cell receptor (beta chain). From germline, CDR1 is MDHEN and CDR2 SYDVKM. Trimming cost V 5 bases and J 0 bases; bases outside gene matches: 8. The CDR3 consists of 17 residues. How the authors handled the data: Estimated nucleated cell counts came from reference gene primer amplification. The protocol was immunoSEQ multiplex PCR, while the TCRdb copy is restricted to in-frame clones and leaves out a portion. The DNA gave D and trimming, while V, J and clone size come from that table. The sample has about 270,000 clones, around 90% seen once. This sample was included in a study of blood T cell repertoires in COVID-19. Background on the study: Acute-phase and convalescent COVID-19 samples originated in the United States, Italy and Spain.

The study recruited people aged about 18 to 90 years across around 23 US areas. Cohorts were based on clinical histories the participants reported. The V gene is TRBV28, the J gene TRBJ1-5; 9 bases are a match to TRBD1. Sequenced input: PBMCs or T cells enriched from blood (not recorded which). The receptor was derived from a woman aged 55-69 years in a cohort exposed to, infected with or recovered from COVID-19 (not recorded which). Here the CDR3 DNA reads TGTGCCAGCAGTACAACCGGGACAGGGTATAGCAATCAGCCCCAGCATTTT. It codes for CASSTTGTGYSNQPQHF. Variable domain in full (rest from reference TRBV28 and TRBJ1-5): DVKVTQSSRYLVKRTGEKVFLECVQDMDHENMFWYRQDPGLGLRLIYFSYDVKMKEKGDIPEGYSVSREKKERFSLILESASTNQTSMYLCASSTTGTGYSNQPQHFGDGTRLSIL.